A single sample gave rise to the 4 T cell receptor beta chains below, sequenced in a study of response to subunit inactivated influenza vaccine. TCRdb reanalysed the RT-PCR reads using MiXCR and keeps one entry per CDR3 protein. The sample lists more than 250,000 distinct CDR3 sequences; 20% to 25% were seen once. The sample was PBMCs from blood, taken 21 months after vaccination. These receptor sequences come from a man in his fifties or sixties who received an inactivated influenza vaccine.

This clonotype has just a few counts. This chain joins TRBV20-1 and TRBJ1-5, with TRBD1 identical over 9 bases. Germline V lookup: CDR1 DFQATT, CDR2 SNEGSKA (reference sequence). CDR3 length: 15 amino acids. Trimming took 3 bases from V and 3 from J; bases not matched to a gene: 6. DNA of the CDR3: TGCAGTGCTAGTAGGGGACAGGGTTTCAATCAGCCCCAGCATTTT. Protein: CSASRGQGFNQPQHF.

This clonotype has just a few counts. The chain is built from TRBV20-1 and TRBJ2-4; 7 nucleotides agree with TRBD1. Trimming at V came to 5 bases and at J to 2 bases, leaving 9 bases not matched to a gene. Germline V gene lookup returns CDR1 DFQATT and CDR2 SNEGSKA (reference sequence). This CDR3 is 15 amino acids long. CDR3 bases: TGCAGTGCTTTTCGAGGGGGCCAACCCAAAAACATTCAGTACTTC. Residues: CSAFRGGQPKNIQYF.

The chain uses TRBV9 and TRBJ1-2, with D possibly matching TRBD1 (6 bases). This CDR3 has 14 residues. Trimming stripped 0 bases from V and 5 bases from J, with 11 bases between. CDR1 and CDR2 (germline): SGDLS, YYNGEE. CDR3: CASSVVTGLYGYTF. In nucleotides, the CDR3 is TGTGCCAGCAGCGTAGTAACAGGGCTTTATGGCTACACCTTC.

This clonotype was seen a few times. The chain combines TRBV4-1 with TRBJ2-3; unclear D gene. Germline assignment: CDR1 MGHRA and CDR2 YSYEKL. The CDR3 consists of 11 residues. Trimming cost V 6 bases and J 5 bases, with 6 bases left between them. The CDR3 nucleotides read TGCGCCAGCAGGGGTGGAGATACGCAGTATTTT. This encodes CASRGGDTQYF.